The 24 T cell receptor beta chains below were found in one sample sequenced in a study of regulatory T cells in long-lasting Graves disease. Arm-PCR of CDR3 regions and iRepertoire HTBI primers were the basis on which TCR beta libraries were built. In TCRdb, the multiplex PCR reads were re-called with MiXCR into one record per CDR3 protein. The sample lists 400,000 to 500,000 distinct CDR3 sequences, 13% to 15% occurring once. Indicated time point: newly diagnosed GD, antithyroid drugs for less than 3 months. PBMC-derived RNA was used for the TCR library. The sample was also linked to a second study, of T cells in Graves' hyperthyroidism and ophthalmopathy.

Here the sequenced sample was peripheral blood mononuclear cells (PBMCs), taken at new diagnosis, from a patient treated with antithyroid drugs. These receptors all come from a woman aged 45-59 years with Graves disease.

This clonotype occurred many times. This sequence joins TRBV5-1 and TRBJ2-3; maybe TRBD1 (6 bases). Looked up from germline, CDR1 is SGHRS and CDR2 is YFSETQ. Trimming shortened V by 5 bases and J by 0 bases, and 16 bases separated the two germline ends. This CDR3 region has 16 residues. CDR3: CASRPGQTPSTDTQYF. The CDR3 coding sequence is TGCGCCAGCAGACCCGGACAGACCCCTAGCACAGATACGCAGTATTTT.

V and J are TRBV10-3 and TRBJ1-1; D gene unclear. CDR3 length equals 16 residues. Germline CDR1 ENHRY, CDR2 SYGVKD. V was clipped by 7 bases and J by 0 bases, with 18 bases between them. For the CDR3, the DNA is TGTGCCATCACCCCCCCCGAGAGGACGGTGAACACTGAAGCTTTCTTT. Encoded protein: CAITPPERTVNTEAFF.

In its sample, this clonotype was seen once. This CDR3 reads CASSPMTPSEIYGYTF. The CDR3 DNA reads TGTGCCAGCTCACCGATGACCCCTTCGGAAATCTATGGCTACACCTTC. V usage is TRBV18 and J usage is TRBJ1-2; D unclear. Trimming removed 3 bases at V and 4 bases at J, with 18 bases between. The CDR3 loop spans 16 amino acids. Germline V gene lookup returns CDR1 KGHSH and CDR2 LQKENI. Based on the CDR3 plus reference TRBV18 and TRBJ1-2, the full variable domain is NAGVMQNPRHLVRRRGQEARLRCSPMKGHSHVYWYRQLPEEGLKFMVYLQKENIIDESGMPKERFSAEFPKEGPSILRIQQVVRGDSAAYFCASSPMTPSEIYGYTFGSGTRLTVV.

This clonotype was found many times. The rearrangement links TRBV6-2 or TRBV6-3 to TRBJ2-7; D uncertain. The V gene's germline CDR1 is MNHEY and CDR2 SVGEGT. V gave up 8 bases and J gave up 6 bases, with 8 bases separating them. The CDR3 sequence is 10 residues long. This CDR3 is CASRYSEQYF. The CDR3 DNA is TGTGCCAGCCGCTACAGCGAGCAGTACTTC.

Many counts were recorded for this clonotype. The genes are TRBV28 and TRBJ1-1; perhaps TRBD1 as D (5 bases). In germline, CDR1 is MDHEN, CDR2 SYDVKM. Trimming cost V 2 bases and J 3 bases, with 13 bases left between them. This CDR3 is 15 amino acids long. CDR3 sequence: CASSLRWGDYTEAFF. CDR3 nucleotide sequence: TGTGCCAGCAGTTTAAGATGGGGGGACTACACTGAAGCTTTCTTT.

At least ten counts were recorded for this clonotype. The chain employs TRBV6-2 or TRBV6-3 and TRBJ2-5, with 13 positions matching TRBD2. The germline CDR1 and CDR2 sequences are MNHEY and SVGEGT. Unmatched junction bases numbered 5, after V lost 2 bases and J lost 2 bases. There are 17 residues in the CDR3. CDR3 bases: TGTGCCAGCAGTTACACGGGACTAGCGGGATATCAAGAGACCCAGTACTTC. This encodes CASSYTGLAGYQETQYF.

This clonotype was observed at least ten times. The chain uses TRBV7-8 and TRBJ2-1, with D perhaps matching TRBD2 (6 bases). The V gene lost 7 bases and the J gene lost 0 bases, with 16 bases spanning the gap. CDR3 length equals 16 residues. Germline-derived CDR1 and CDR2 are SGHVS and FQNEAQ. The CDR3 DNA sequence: TGTGCCAGCACCCTCATAGCGGCGAGCTCCTACAATGAGCAGTTCTTC. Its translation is CASTLIAASSYNEQFF.

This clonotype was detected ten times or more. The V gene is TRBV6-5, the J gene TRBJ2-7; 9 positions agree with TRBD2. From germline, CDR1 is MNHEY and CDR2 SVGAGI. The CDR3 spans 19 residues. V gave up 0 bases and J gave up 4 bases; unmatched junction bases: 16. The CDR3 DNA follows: TGTGCCAGCAGTTACTCGGCCGGGGGGGGTAGCGGGAGTCTTTACGAGCAGTACTTC. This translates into CASSYSAGGGSGSLYEQYF.

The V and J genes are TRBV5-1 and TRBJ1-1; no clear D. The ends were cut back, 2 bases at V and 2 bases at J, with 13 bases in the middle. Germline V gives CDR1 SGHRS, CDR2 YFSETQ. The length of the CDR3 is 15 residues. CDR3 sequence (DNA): TGCGCCAGCAGCTTACGTCCGGCAGATAACACTGAAGCTTTCTTT. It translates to CASSLRPADNTEAFF.

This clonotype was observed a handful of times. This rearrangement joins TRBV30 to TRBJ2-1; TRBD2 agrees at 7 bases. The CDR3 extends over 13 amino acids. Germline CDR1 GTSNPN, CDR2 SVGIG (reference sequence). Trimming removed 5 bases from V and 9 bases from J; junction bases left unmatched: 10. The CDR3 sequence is CAWEGGRGVEQFF. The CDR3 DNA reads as TGTGCCTGGGAAGGCGGGAGAGGGGTTGAGCAGTTCTTC.

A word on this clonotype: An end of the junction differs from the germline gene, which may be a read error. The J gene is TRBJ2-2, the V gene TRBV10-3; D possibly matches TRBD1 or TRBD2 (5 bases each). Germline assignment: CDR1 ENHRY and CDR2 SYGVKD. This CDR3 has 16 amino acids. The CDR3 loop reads CAINELGTANTGELFF. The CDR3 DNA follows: TGTGCCATCAATGAGTTAGGGACGGCGAACACCGGGGAGCTGTTTTTT.

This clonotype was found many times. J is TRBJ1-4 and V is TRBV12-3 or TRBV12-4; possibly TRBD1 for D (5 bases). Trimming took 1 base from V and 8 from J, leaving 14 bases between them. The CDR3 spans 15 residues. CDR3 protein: CASSLVGREGEKLFF. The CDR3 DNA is TGTGCCAGCAGTTTAGTGGGCAGGGAAGGAGAAAAACTGTTTTTT.

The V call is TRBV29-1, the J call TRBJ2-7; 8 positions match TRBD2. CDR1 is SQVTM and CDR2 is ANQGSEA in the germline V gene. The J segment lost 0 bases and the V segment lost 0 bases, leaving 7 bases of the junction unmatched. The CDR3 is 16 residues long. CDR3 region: CSVEDANSGNSYEQYF. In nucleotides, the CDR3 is TGCAGCGTTGAAGATGCAAATAGCGGGAACTCCTACGAGCAGTACTTC.

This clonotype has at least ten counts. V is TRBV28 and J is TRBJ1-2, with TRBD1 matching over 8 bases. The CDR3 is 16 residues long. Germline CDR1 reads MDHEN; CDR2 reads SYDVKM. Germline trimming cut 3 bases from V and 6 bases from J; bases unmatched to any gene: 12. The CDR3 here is CASSFSGGSSMNGYTF. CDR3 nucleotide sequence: TGTGCCAGCAGTTTCTCAGGGGGCTCGTCAATGAATGGCTACACCTTC.

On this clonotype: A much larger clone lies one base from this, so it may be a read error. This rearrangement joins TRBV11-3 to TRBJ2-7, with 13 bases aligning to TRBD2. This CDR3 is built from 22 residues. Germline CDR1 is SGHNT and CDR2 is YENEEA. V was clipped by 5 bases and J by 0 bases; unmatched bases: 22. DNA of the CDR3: TGTGCCAGCAGCCTTGCGCGTTTCGTCAGGACTAGCGGGAGATGGGTCTCCTACGAGCAGTACTTC. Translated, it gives CASSLARFVRTSGRWVSYEQYF.

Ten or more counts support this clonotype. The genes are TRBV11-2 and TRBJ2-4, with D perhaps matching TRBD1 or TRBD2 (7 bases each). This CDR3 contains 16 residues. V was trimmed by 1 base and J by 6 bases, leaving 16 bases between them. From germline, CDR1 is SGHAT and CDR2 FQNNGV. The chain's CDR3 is CASSLVEGQRGNIQYF. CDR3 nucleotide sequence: TGTGCCAGCAGCTTAGTTGAGGGACAGCGGGGAAACATTCAGTACTTC. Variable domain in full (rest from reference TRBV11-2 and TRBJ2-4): EAGVAQSPRYKIIEKRQSVAFWCNPISGHATLYWYQQILGQGPKLLIQFQNNGVVDDSQLPKDRFSAERLKGVDSTLKIQPAKLEDSAVYLCASSLVEGQRGNIQYFGAGTRLSVL.

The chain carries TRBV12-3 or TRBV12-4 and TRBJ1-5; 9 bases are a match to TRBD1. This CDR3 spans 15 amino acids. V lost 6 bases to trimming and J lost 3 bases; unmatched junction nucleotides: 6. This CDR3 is CASRDRGLSNQPQHF. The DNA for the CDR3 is TGTGCCAGCAGGGACAGGGGTCTCTCCAATCAGCCCCAGCATTTT.

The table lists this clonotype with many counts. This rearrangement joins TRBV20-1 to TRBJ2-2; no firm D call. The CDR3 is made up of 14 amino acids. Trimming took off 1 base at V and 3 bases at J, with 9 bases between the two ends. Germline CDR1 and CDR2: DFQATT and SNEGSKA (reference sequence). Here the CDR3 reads CSARALWDTGELFF. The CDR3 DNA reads TGCAGTGCTAGAGCCCTCTGGGACACCGGGGAGCTGTTTTTT.

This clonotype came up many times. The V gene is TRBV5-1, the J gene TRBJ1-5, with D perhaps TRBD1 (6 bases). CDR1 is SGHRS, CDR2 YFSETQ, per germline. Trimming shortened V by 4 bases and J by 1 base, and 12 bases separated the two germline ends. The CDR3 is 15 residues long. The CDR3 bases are TGCGCCAGCAGCCTGGAGGGGGGAAGCAATCAGCCCCAGCATTTT. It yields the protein CASSLEGGSNQPQHF.

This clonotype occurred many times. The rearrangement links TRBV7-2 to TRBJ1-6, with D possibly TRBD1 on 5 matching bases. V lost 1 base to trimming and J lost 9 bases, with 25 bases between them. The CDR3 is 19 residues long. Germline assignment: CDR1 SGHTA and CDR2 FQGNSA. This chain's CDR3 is CASSLGSREGMGYGSPLHF. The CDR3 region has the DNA TGTGCCAGCAGCTTAGGAAGTAGGGAGGGGATGGGGTATGGTTCACCCCTCCACTTT.

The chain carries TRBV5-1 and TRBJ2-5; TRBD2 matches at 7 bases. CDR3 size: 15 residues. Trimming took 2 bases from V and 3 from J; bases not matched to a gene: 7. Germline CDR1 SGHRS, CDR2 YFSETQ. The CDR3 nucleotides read TGCGCCAGCAGCTTTACGGGGGAGGGGAAAGAGACCCAGTACTTC. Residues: CASSFTGEGKETQYF.

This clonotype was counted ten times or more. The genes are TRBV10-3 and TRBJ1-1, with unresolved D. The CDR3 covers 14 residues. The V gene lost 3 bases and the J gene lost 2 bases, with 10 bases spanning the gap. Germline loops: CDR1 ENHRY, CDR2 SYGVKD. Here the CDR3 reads CAISDRVVNTEAFF. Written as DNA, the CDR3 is TGTGCCATCAGTGATAGAGTCGTTAACACTGAAGCTTTCTTT.

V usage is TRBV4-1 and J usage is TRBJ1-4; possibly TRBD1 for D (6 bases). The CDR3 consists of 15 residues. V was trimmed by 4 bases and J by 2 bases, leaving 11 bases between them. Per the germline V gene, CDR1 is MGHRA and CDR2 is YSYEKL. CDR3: CASSLTDRTNEKLFF. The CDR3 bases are TGCGCCAGCAGCCTTACCGACAGGACTAATGAAAAACTGTTTTTT.

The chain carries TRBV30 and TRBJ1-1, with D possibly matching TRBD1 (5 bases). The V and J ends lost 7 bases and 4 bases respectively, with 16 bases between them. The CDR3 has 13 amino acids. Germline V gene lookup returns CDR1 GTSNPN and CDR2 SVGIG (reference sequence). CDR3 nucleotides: TGTGCCTCCCAGGACATAACCGGCACTGAAGCTTTCTTT. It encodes CASQDITGTEAFF.